This T cell receptor beta chain derives from a study of blood T cell repertoires in COVID-19. Overall study context: Both acute and convalescent COVID-19 samples were obtained from the United States, Italy and Spain. T cells, B-cell-depleted T cells, or PBMCs supplied cDNA or gDNA.

This clone was observed a single time. Original processing methods: Amplified reference gene primers provided the basis for estimating nucleated cell counts. Using immunoSEQ multiplex PCR, the repertoire was profiled, and TCRdb retains in-frame clones only, with some absent. The D gene and trimming were derived from the DNA, and the V and J assignments and clone size from that table. The sample lists 200,000 to 300,000 clones; 87% were seen once. This receptor was taken from a woman in her 50s with acute or convalescent COVID-19. Specimen: peripheral blood.

CDR3 sequence reads: CASSPRGEEAFF. The CDR3 bases are TGTGCCAGCTCACCACGGGGGGAGGAAGCTTTCTTT. The V call is TRBV18, the J call TRBJ1-1; D perhaps matches TRBD1 (5 bases). This CDR3 contains 12 residues. V was trimmed by 1 base and J by 8 bases, leaving 8 bases between them. CDR1 KGHSH and CDR2 LQKENI come from the germline V gene.